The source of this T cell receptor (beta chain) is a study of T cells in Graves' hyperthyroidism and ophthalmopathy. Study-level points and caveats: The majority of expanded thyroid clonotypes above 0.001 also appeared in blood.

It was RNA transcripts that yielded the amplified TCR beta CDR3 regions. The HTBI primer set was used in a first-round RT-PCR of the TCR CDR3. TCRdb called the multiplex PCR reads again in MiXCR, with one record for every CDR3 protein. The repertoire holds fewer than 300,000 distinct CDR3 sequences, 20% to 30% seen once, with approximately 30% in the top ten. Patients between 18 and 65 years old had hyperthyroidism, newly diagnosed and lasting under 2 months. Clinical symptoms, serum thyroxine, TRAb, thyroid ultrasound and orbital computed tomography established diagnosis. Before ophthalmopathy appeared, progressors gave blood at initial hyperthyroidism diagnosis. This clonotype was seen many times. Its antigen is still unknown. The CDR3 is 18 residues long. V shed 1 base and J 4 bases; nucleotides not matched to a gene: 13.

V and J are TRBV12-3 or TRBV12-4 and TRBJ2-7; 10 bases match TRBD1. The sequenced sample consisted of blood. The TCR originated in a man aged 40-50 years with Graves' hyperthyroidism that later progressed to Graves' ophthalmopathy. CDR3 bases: TGTGCCAGCAGTTTAGGGCGGTTGAGGGACAGGGGCCCTTACGAGCAGTACTTC. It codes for CASSLGRLRDRGPYEQYF.